This T cell receptor (beta chain) originates from a study of siplizumab effects on memory and regulatory T cells. Points from the study as a whole: Alloreactive sequences traceable to unstimulated CD4+ memory cells declined significantly under siplizumab.

Looked up from germline, CDR1 is MNHEY and CDR2 is SVGAGI. V lost 2 bases, J lost 0 bases, and 0 bases stayed unmatched. The CDR3 totals 15 residues. With respect to this clone: Antigen specificity is unknown. The sample contains more than one DNA sequence encoding this CDR3.

Sequencing used immunoSEQ multiplex PCR; TCRdb keeps in-frame clones, though not all of them. The profile shows about 64,000 clones, roughly 96% of them singletons. This clonotype was obtained from a human donor in good health. The gene calls are TRBV6-5 and TRBJ2-7; 11 bases line up with TRBD1. Sequencing input: naive CD8+ T cells sorted from blood. CDR3 protein: CASSYGTGGSYEQYF. Here the CDR3 DNA reads TGTGCCAGCAGTTACGGGACAGGGGGCTCCTACGAGCAGTACTTC.